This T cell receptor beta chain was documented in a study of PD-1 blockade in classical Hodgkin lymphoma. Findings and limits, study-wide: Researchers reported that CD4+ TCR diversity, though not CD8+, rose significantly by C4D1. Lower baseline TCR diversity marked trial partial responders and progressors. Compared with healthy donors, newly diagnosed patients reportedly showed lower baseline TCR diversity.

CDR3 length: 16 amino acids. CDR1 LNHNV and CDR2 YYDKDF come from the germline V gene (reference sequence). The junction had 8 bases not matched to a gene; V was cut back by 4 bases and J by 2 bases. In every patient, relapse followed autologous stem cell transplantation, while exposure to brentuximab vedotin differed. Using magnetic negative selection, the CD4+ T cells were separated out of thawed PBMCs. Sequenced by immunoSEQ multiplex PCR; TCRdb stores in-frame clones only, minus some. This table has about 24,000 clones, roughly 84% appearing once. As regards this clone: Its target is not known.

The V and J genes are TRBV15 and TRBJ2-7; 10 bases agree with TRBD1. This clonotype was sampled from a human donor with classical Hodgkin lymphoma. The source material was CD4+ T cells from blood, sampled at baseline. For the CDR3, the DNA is TGTGCCACCAGCAAGGACGGGACAGGGGACGCCTACGAGCAGTACTTC. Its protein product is CATSKDGTGDAYEQYF.